Presented here are 27 T cell receptor beta chains from one specimen sequenced in a study of CD8 T cells in Susac syndrome. Random hexamers were used to reverse transcribe the RNA input (roughly 0.5 to 1 ug). TCRdb itself ran the immunoSEQ multiplex PCR reads through MiXCR, one entry per CDR3 protein. The sample has 110,000 or so distinct CDR3 sequences, about 92% seen once. Sequencing was done on a sample of CD4+ T cells from PBMCs. The receptors were sampled from a human donor with multiple sclerosis.

This chain joins TRBV5-1 and TRBJ2-1, with 12 bases matching TRBD2. The CDR3 covers 14 residues. Germline CDR1 is SGHRS and CDR2 is YFSETQ. V lost 4 bases to trimming and J lost 8 bases; unmatched junction nucleotides: 4. The CDR3 reads CASSTSGGKDEQFF. The CDR3 DNA is TGCGCCAGCAGCACTAGCGGGGGGAAGGATGAGCAGTTCTTC.

The rearrangement links TRBV6-6 to TRBJ1-5; D might be TRBD1 (6 bases). Germline assignment: CDR1 MNHNY and CDR2 SVGAGI (reference sequence). The CDR3 is 14 amino acids. V lost 0 bases, J lost 4 bases, and 7 bases lay in between. The CDR3 DNA reads as TGTGCCAGCAGTTACTCTGACAGGAATCAGCCCCAGCATTTT. As protein: CASSYSDRNQPQHF.

This chain links TRBV28 with TRBJ1-6; 9 bases fit TRBD1. The CDR3 totals 16 residues. Unmatched junction bases numbered 5, after V lost 4 bases and J lost 4 bases. Per the germline V gene, CDR1 is MDHEN and CDR2 is SYDVKM. The CDR3 reads CASSSPGTGYNSPLHF. The CDR3 DNA reads TGTGCCAGCAGTTCTCCCGGGACAGGGTATAATTCACCCCTCCACTTT.

The V gene is TRBV19, the J gene TRBJ1-4; 8 bases are a match to TRBD1. Trimming at V came to 6 bases and at J to 1 base, leaving 13 bases not matched to a gene. CDR3 length: 18 residues. Per the germline V gene, CDR1 is LNHDA and CDR2 is SQIVND (reference sequence). The CDR3 bases are TGTGCCAGTAGACCCCGGGACAGGCGTCGGGGAACTAATGAAAAACTGTTTTTT. Amino acids: CASRPRDRRRGTNEKLFF.

This chain uses TRBV27 with TRBJ2-3, with 16 bases that match TRBD2. V trimming: 5 bases; J trimming: 3 bases; junction bases outside the gene matches: 8. The germline V gene encodes CDR1 MNHEY and CDR2 SMNVEV (reference sequence). The CDR3 length is 18 residues. The CDR3 region is CASSNLGLAGGHTDTQYF. CDR3 DNA sequence: TGTGCCAGCAGTAATCTGGGACTAGCGGGGGGGCATACAGATACGCAGTATTTT.

The chain carries TRBV9 and TRBJ2-5; 7 bases align to TRBD2. The ends lost 3 bases at V and 0 bases at J; junction bases unmatched: 2. CDR1 is SGDLS, CDR2 YYNGEE, per germline. This CDR3 is 14 amino acids long. This CDR3 is CASSGGTNQETQYF. CDR3 DNA sequence: TGTGCCAGCAGCGGCGGGACTAACCAAGAGACCCAGTACTTC.

This clonotype showed up just once. V and J are TRBV20-1 and TRBJ1-5; the D is unclear. This CDR3 has 12 amino acids. CDR1 and CDR2 (germline): DFQATT, SNEGSKA (reference sequence). Trimming took 4 bases from V and 4 from J, leaving 8 bases between them. The CDR3 coding sequence is TGCAGTGCTATCAAGGGAAATCAGCCCCAGCATTTT. It specifies CSAIKGNQPQHF.

The gene calls are TRBV20-1 and TRBJ2-5; 7 bases agree with TRBD1. V shed 0 bases, J shed 1 base, and the junction held 5 bases outside the gene matches. The CDR3 is made up of 15 amino acids. The germline V gene encodes CDR1 DFQATT and CDR2 SNEGSKA (reference sequence). The CDR3, as DNA: TGCAGTGCTAGAGATTATAGGGACAGCCAAGAGACCCAGTACTTC. This gives the protein CSARDYRDSQETQYF.

The chain recombines TRBV14 with TRBJ1-2, with no clear D. This CDR3 contains 11 residues. Trimming removed 0 bases at V and 5 bases at J, with 1 base between. Germline CDR1 reads SGHDN; CDR2 reads FVKESK. CDR3 protein: CASSQEYGYTF. The CDR3 DNA is TGTGCCAGCAGCCAAGAGTATGGCTACACCTTC. Supplemented by reference TRBV14 and TRBJ1-2, the full variable domain reads EAGVTQFPSHSVIEKGQTVTLRCDPISGHDNLYWYRRVMGKEIKFLLHFVKESKQDESGMPNNRFLAERTGGTYSTLKVQPAELEDSGVYFCASSQEYGYTFGSGTRLTVV.

V and J are TRBV29-1 and TRBJ1-1; D remains ambiguous. The CDR3 has 14 amino acids. V lost 7 bases, J lost 1 base, and 16 bases lay in between. The germline V gene has CDR1 SQVTM and CDR2 ANQGSEA. This chain's CDR3 is CSALKREGNTEAFF. CDR3 bases: TGCAGCGCCCTTAAACGGGAAGGGAACACTGAAGCTTTCTTT.

CDR3 sequence reads: CASNPGSGANVLTF. CDR3 coding DNA: TGTGCCAGCAACCCGGGCTCTGGGGCCAACGTCCTGACTTTC. The rearrangement uses TRBV12-3 or TRBV12-4 and TRBJ2-6; D gene unclear. Deletions cut 7 bases from V and 0 bases from J, with 7 bases between. The CDR3 runs 14 residues.

Only a few counts were recorded for this clonotype. This chain uses TRBV7-3 with TRBJ2-3; TRBD1 or TRBD2 may be the D gene (5 bases each). The V and J ends lost 4 bases and 6 bases respectively, with 14 bases between them. Germline assignment: CDR1 SGHTA and CDR2 FQGTGA. CDR3 size: 14 residues. Here the CDR3 DNA reads TGTGCCAGCAGCTCATCCCCGGGGCAGGATACGCAGTATTTT. This translates into CASSSSPGQDTQYF.

The gene calls are TRBV4-3 and TRBJ2-2; D remains ambiguous. Germline V CDR1 and CDR2: LGHNA, YSLEER. The V end lost 0 bases, the J end lost 7 bases, and 9 bases lay between the germline ends. This CDR3 has 14 amino acids. CDR3 sequence: CASSQDGSYGELFF. The DNA of the CDR3 is TGCGCCAGCAGCCAAGATGGCAGCTACGGGGAGCTGTTTTTT.

The chain carries TRBV6-2 or TRBV6-3 and TRBJ1-1; D unresolved. The germline CDR1 and CDR2 sequences are MNHEY and SVGEGT. The CDR3 has 13 residues. Between the trimmed V and J ends, which lost 5 bases and 11 bases, there was a span of 18 bases. This CDR3 reads CASSRTANPGAFF. The CDR3 region has the DNA TGTGCCAGCAGTCGTACGGCCAACCCTGGGGCTTTCTTT.

The chain joins TRBV5-1 to TRBJ1-5, with a tentative D call TRBD1 (6 bases). The germline V gene encodes CDR1 SGHRS and CDR2 YFSETQ. This CDR3 has 17 residues. V was trimmed by 2 bases and J by 2 bases, leaving 17 bases between them. For the CDR3, the DNA is TGCGCCAGCAGCTTAGTGCCAGGGGTGGGGCGCAATCAGCCCCAGCATTTT. Its protein product is CASSLVPGVGRNQPQHF.

The chain recombines TRBV2 with TRBJ1-3, with a possible D match to TRBD1 (6 bases). The germline gives CDR1 SNHLY, CDR2 FYNNEI. Trimming pared 5 bases from V and 4 bases from J, leaving 21 bases between. The CDR3 extends over 17 amino acids. This chain's CDR3 is CASSPSPRGDAGNTIYF. The CDR3 region has the DNA TGTGCCAGCAGTCCCTCACCGAGGGGGGATGCAGGAAACACCATATATTTT.

V gene TRBV15 combines with J gene TRBJ1-2; D gene ambiguous. Germline V lookup: CDR1 LNHNV, CDR2 YYDKDF (reference sequence). This CDR3 has 15 residues. Trimming took off 3 bases at V and 8 bases at J, with 19 bases between the two ends. The CDR3 DNA is TGTGCCACCAGCAGCACTGGACGGCCTGCGACCGGCTACACCTTC. It is translated as CATSSTGRPATGYTF. Complete variable domain (other parts from reference TRBV15 and TRBJ1-2): DAMVIQNPRYQVTQFGKPVTLSCSQTLNHNVMYWYQQKSSQAPKLLFHYYDKDFNNEADTPDNFQSRRPNTSFCFLDIRSPGLGDTAMYLCATSSTGRPATGYTFGSGTRLTVV.

The rearrangement uses TRBV7-6 and TRBJ2-4; D unresolved. V was cut by 2 bases and J by 2 bases, with 7 bases left in between. The length of the CDR3 is 14 residues. Germline CDR1 is SGHVS and CDR2 is FNYEAQ. CDR3 sequence reads: CASSLNPSKNIQYF. The CDR3 nucleotides are TGTGCCAGCAGCTTAAATCCATCCAAAAACATTCAGTACTTC.

This clonotype was detected once. The rearrangement joins TRBV28 to TRBJ2-4, with D unclear. V shed 3 bases and J shed 0 bases, with 9 bases lying between them. Germline V gene lookup returns CDR1 MDHEN and CDR2 SYDVKM. The CDR3 is made up of 15 amino acids. CDR3 nucleotide sequence: TGTGCCAGCAGTTTTTCCCAATTAGCCAAAAACATTCAGTACTTC. Its translation: CASSFSQLAKNIQYF.

The V gene is TRBV2, the J gene TRBJ1-4, with D possibly TRBD1 on 6 matching bases. With 6 bases removed from V and 0 bases from J, the gap between germline ends came to 11 bases. Germline CDR1 SNHLY, CDR2 FYNNEI. The CDR3 length is 15 residues. CDR3 nucleotide sequence: TGTGCCAGCAGACTTAGGGGGACAACTAATGAAAAACTGTTTTTT. This codes for CASRLRGTTNEKLFF.

This rearrangement joins TRBV10-3 to TRBJ1-1; tentative D call: TRBD1 (6 bases). The germline gives CDR1 ENHRY, CDR2 SYGVKD. This CDR3 spans 12 amino acids. With 6 bases removed from V and 7 bases from J, the gap between germline ends came to 12 bases. The CDR3 protein is CAIRDSGGEAFF. The CDR3 region has the DNA TGTGCCATCAGGGACAGTGGTGGTGAAGCTTTCTTT.

This clonotype was detected once. This sequence joins TRBV24-1 and TRBJ1-2, with 11 nucleotides matching TRBD1. Germline V CDR1 and CDR2: KGHDR, SFDVKD. The CDR3 has 17 amino acids. Unmatched junction bases numbered 12, after V lost 5 bases and J lost 5 bases. In nucleotides, the CDR3 is TGTGCCACCAGTGCTCCGGTAGCCGGGACAGGGGGTTATGGCTACACCTTC. Amino acid sequence: CATSAPVAGTGGYGYTF.

The chain uses TRBV3-1 and TRBJ1-2; D is ambiguous. The CDR3 consists of 13 residues. Germline V gene data show CDR1 as LGHDT and CDR2 as YNNKEL (reference sequence). Between the trimmed V and J ends, which lost 1 base and 4 bases, there was a span of 7 bases. The CDR3 sequence is CASSQGRVYGYTF. The CDR3 DNA follows: TGTGCCAGCAGCCAAGGGCGGGTCTATGGCTACACCTTC. The entire variable domain, with the rest obtained from reference TRBV3-1 and TRBJ1-2, is as follows: DTAVSQTPKYLVTQMGNDKSIKCEQNLGHDTMYWYKQDSKKFLKIMFSYNNKELIINETVPNRFSPKSPDKAHLNLHINSLELGDSAVYFCASSQGRVYGYTFGSGTRLTVV.

This chain links TRBV30 with TRBJ1-5, with D maybe TRBD1 (5 bases). Germline V gives CDR1 GTSNPN, CDR2 SVGIG (reference sequence). V dropped 0 bases and J dropped 7 bases, with 16 bases sitting between them. CDR3 length: 15 residues. The DNA of the CDR3 is TGTGCCTGGAGTGTACTGGGGGGAAAGGGACAGCCCCAGCATTTT. The encoded protein is CAWSVLGGKGQPQHF.

This clonotype was counted once. The genes are TRBV12-3 or TRBV12-4 and TRBJ1-2; TRBD1 agrees at 7 bases. The CDR3 has 13 residues. Trimming took 6 bases from V and 4 from J; bases not matched to a gene: 5. In DNA, the CDR3 is TGTGCCAGCAGGGGGACAGCTAGCTATGGCTACACCTTC. It specifies CASRGTASYGYTF.

The chain employs TRBV18 and TRBJ2-5; 13 bases align to TRBD2. Germline CDR1 is KGHSH and CDR2 is LQKENI. V lost 4 bases to trimming and J lost 4 bases; unmatched junction nucleotides: 9. The CDR3 totals 17 residues. The CDR3 nucleotides read TGTGCCAGCTCACGACGAGAAAGGACTAGCGGGGGAGAGACCCAGTACTTC. Amino acids: CASSRRERTSGGETQYF.

The chain recombines TRBV11-3 with TRBJ1-5, with TRBD1 identical over 7 bases. After removal of 1 base from V and 10 bases from J, the junction contained 7 bases not matched to a gene. The CDR3 covers 14 residues. Germline CDR1 SGHNT, CDR2 YENEEA. The CDR3 bases are TGTGCCAGCAGCTTAGGTGGGGGGACAGCTCCCCAGCATTTT. This encodes CASSLGGGTAPQHF.